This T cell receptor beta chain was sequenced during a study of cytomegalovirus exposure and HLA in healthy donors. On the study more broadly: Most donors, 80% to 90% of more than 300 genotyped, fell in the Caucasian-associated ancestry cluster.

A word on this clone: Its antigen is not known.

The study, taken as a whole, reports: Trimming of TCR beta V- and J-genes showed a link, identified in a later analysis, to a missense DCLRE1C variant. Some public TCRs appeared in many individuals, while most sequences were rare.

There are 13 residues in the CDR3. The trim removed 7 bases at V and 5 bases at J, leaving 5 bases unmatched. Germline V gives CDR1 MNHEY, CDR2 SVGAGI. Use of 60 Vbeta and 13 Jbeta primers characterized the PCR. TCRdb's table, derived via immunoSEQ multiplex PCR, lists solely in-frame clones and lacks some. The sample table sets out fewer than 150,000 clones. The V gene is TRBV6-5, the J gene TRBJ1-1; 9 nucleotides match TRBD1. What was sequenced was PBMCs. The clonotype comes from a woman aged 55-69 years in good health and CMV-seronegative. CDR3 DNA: TGTGCCAGCAAGAAGACAGGGGGAACTGAAGCTTTCTTT. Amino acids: CASKKTGGTEAFF.